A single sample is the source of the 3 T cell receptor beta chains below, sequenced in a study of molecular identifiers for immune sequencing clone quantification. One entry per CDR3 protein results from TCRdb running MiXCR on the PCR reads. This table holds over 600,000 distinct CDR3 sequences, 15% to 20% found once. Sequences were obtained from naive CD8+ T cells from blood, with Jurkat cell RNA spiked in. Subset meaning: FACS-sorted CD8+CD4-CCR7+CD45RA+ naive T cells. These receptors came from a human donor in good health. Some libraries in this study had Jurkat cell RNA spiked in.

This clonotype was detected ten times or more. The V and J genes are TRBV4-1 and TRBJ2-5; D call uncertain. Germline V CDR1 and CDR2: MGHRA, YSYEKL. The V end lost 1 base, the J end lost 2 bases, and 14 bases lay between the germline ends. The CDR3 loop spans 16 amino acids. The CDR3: CASSQGTAPLQETQYF. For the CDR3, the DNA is TGCGCCAGCAGCCAAGGGACCGCGCCCCTACAAGAGACCCAGTACTTC.

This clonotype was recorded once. The CDR3 region has the DNA TGTGCCAGCAGGTTGGAGACTAGCGGGATGCCGGGCGAGCAGTACTTC. Translated, it gives CASRLETSGMPGEQYF. This chain uses TRBV7-9 with TRBJ2-7; TRBD2 aligns across 11 bases. This CDR3 comprises 16 residues. Germline V CDR1 and CDR2: SEHNR, FQNEAQ (reference sequence). V gave up 6 bases and J gave up 6 bases; unmatched junction bases: 13.

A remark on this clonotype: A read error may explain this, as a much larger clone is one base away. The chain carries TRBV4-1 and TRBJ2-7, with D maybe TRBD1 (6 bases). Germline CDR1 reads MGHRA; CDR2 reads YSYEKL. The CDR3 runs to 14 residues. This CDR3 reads CASGQGTGFYEQYF. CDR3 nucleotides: TGCGCCAGCGGCCAAGGTACAGGGTTTTACGAGCAGTACTTC.